Below are 27 T cell receptor beta chains sequenced from a single sample in a study of T cell responses to AZD1222 COVID-19 vaccine. TCRdb keeps only in-frame clones here, not all; method: immunoSEQ multiplex PCR. The sample holds about 120,000 clones; around 92% are singletons and the top ten take about 8%. The sequencing used peripheral blood, collected 28 days after the second AZD1222 dose. The origin of the receptors is an adult who received the AZD1222 COVID-19 vaccine.

CDR3 residues: CASSPSTTAGTEAFF. In DNA, the CDR3 is TGTGCCAGCTCACCCTCGACTACAGCGGGGACTGAAGCTTTCTTT. The genes are TRBV18 and TRBJ1-1; no clear D. This CDR3 contains 15 residues. CDR1 KGHSH and CDR2 LQKENI come from the germline V gene. V gave up 3 bases and J gave up 5 bases, with 16 bases separating them.

This chain links TRBV28 with TRBJ2-2; D not certain. V dropped 3 bases and J dropped 5 bases, with 13 bases sitting between them. Germline V gene data show CDR1 as MDHEN and CDR2 as SYDVKM. The CDR3 contains 15 residues. The CDR3 DNA reads as TGTGCCAGCAGTTTTGATTCCATCCGGACCGGGGAGCTGTTTTTT. Its translation: CASSFDSIRTGELFF. The entire variable domain, with the rest obtained from reference TRBV28 and TRBJ2-2, is as follows: DVKVTQSSRYLVKRTGEKVFLECVQDMDHENMFWYRQDPGLGLRLIYFSYDVKMKEKGDIPEGYSVSREKKERFSLILESASTNQTSMYLCASSFDSIRTGELFFGEGSRLTVL.

The V and J genes are TRBV5-4 and TRBJ1-2, with TRBD1 matching over 10 bases. Germline V gene lookup returns CDR1 SGHNT and CDR2 YYREEE (reference sequence). V trimming: 3 bases; J trimming: 8 bases; junction bases outside the gene matches: 7. The CDR3 extends over 14 amino acids. CDR3 amino acids: CASSSSGQGIGYTF. CDR3 nucleotide sequence: TGTGCCAGCAGCTCTTCGGGACAGGGGATCGGCTACACCTTC.

The V and J genes are TRBV6-4 and TRBJ1-2, with D possibly being TRBD1 (6 bases). V lost 0 bases to trimming and J lost 7 bases, with 15 bases between them. Germline V lookup: CDR1 MRHNA, CDR2 SNTAGT. The CDR3 sequence is 15 residues long. CDR3 protein: CASSDSFRGPLGYTF. CDR3 in DNA: TGTGCCAGCAGTGACTCCTTTCGGGGGCCGCTTGGCTACACCTTC.

The gene calls are TRBV10-3 and TRBJ2-5; the D is unclear. The CDR3 totals 13 residues. V lost 4 bases and J lost 5, with 11 bases in between. Germline loops: CDR1 ENHRY, CDR2 SYGVKD. The CDR3 loop reads CAISGEGWETQYF. The DNA for the CDR3 is TGTGCCATCAGTGGGGAAGGGTGGGAGACCCAGTACTTC.

The chain couples TRBV4-1 to TRBJ2-1, with D maybe TRBD1 (6 bases). CDR3 length: 14 residues. V lost 0 bases and J 4 bases, leaving 7 bases between the germline ends. The V gene's germline CDR1 is MGHRA and CDR2 YSYEKL. The CDR3 is CASSQDTGYNEQFF. The CDR3 DNA is TGCGCCAGCAGCCAAGACACAGGGTACAATGAGCAGTTCTTC.

J is TRBJ2-2 and V is TRBV7-9, with 7 nucleotides matching TRBD2. With 3 bases clipped from V and 6 bases from J, the junction kept 4 bases outside the gene matches. Germline CDR1 and CDR2: SEHNR and FQNEAQ (reference sequence). The CDR3 sequence is 14 residues long. The DNA of the CDR3 is TGTGCCAGCAGCTTCGGACTAGTCCCCGGGGAGCTGTTTTTT. Translated, it gives CASSFGLVPGELFF.

Note on this clone: Additional DNA sequences in this sample encode the identical CDR3. The chain uses TRBV29-1 and TRBJ2-2, with a tentative D call TRBD1 (5 bases). Deletions cut 2 bases from V and 4 bases from J, with 5 bases between. Germline assignment: CDR1 SQVTM and CDR2 ANQGSEA. CDR3 size: 12 residues. CDR3 loop: CSVERGTGELFF. For the CDR3, the DNA is TGCAGCGTTGAAAGGGGCACCGGGGAGCTGTTTTTT.

The chain recombines TRBV5-4 with TRBJ2-5; 9 bases match TRBD1. V lost 2 bases to trimming and J lost 4 bases; unmatched junction nucleotides: 9. CDR3 length: 16 residues. CDR1 is SGHNT and CDR2 is YYREEE in the germline V gene (reference sequence). As DNA, the CDR3 is TGTGCCAGCAGCTTCTTCGGGACAGGGTTTTCAGAGACCCAGTACTTC. It is translated as CASSFFGTGFSETQYF.

This chain connects TRBV24-1 to TRBJ2-1; D is undetermined. CDR3 length: 12 residues. Trimming stripped 4 bases from V and 11 bases from J, with 11 bases between. The germline CDR1 and CDR2 sequences are KGHDR and SFDVKD. CDR3 residues: CATSESTAKQFF. CDR3 coding DNA: TGTGCCACCAGTGAATCAACAGCCAAGCAGTTCTTC.

This clone showed up just a few times. The V call is TRBV12-5, the J call TRBJ2-4; TRBD1 agrees at 8 bases. Germline values: CDR1 LGHNT, CDR2 FRNRAP. The CDR3 extends over 20 amino acids. V gave up 4 bases and J gave up 0 bases; unmatched junction bases: 17. The CDR3 DNA follows: TGTGCTAGTGGTTGCCCTACGGACAGGGAAACAAGGCTAGCCAAAAACATTCAGTACTTC. Its protein is CASGCPTDRETRLAKNIQYF.

The CDR3 sequence: CASSYRDGQPQHF. The DNA for the CDR3 is TGTGCCAGCAGTTACAGGGACGGTCAGCCCCAGCATTTT. The V gene is TRBV6-5, the J gene TRBJ1-5; D is perhaps TRBD1 (5 bases). V was shortened by 2 bases and J by 6 bases, with 8 bases between the two germline ends. Germline-derived CDR1 and CDR2 are MNHEY and SVGAGI. CDR3 size: 13 residues.

This clone was counted only a few times. The rearrangement joins TRBV28 to TRBJ1-2; D gene uncertain. Trimming cost V 5 bases and J 7 bases, with 11 bases left between them. This CDR3 has 12 residues. Germline CDR1 is MDHEN and CDR2 is SYDVKM. For the CDR3, the DNA is TGTGCCAGCAGTCCCCGAACTGGTGGCTACACCTTC. Amino acid sequence: CASSPRTGGYTF.

This chain links TRBV6-5 with TRBJ1-2, with unresolved D. Germline CDR1 MNHEY, CDR2 SVGAGI. V was pared by 6 bases and J by 2 bases, with 16 bases between. The CDR3 runs 15 residues. The CDR3 region is CASRFGGHSNYGYTF. The CDR3 nucleotides are TGTGCCAGCAGGTTCGGCGGTCATTCGAACTATGGCTACACCTTC.

The chain joins TRBV7-6 to TRBJ1-4, with TRBD1 matching 9 bases. The CDR3 totals 16 residues. From germline, CDR1 is SGHVS and CDR2 FNYEAQ. V dropped 5 bases and J dropped 5; count of bases not matched to a gene: 9. The CDR3 here is CASSVNRGQGNEKLFF. The DNA of the CDR3 is TGTGCCAGCAGCGTAAACCGCGGACAGGGGAATGAAAAACTGTTTTTT.

J is TRBJ1-5 and V is TRBV6-5; TRBD1 is a possible D gene (6 bases). This CDR3 has 14 amino acids. CDR1 is MNHEY, CDR2 SVGAGI, per germline. Trimming shortened V by 6 bases and J by 3 bases, and 12 bases separated the two germline ends. CDR3 in amino acids: CASRDTGFNQPQHF. The CDR3 coding sequence is TGTGCCAGCAGAGATACAGGGTTCAATCAGCCCCAGCATTTT.

In this sample, this clone turned up once. The J gene is TRBJ2-1, the V gene TRBV10-1; D is uncertain. CDR3 length: 11 amino acids. Germline loops: CDR1 WNHNN, CDR2 SYGVQD (reference sequence). V was trimmed by 7 bases and J by 5 bases, leaving 6 bases between them. This CDR3 reads CASNLHNEQFF. The CDR3 region has the DNA TGCGCCAGCAATCTCCACAATGAGCAGTTCTTC.

The chain links TRBV4-2 to TRBJ2-3; the match to TRBD1 covers 8 bases. There are 16 residues in the CDR3. The germline V gene encodes CDR1 LGHNA and CDR2 YNFKEQ. V shed 1 base, J shed 4 bases, and the junction held 7 bases outside the gene matches. As DNA, the CDR3 is TGTGCCAGCAGCCAAGTGACCGGGACAGGATCAGATACGCAGTATTTT. Translated: CASSQVTGTGSDTQYF.

V is TRBV7-9 and J is TRBJ1-2, with no clear D. The V and J ends lost 5 bases and 1 base respectively, with 17 bases between them. Germline-derived CDR1 and CDR2 are SEHNR and FQNEAQ (reference sequence). The CDR3 sequence is 16 residues long. CDR3 protein: CASSPHQGELNYGYTF. In DNA, the CDR3 is TGTGCCAGCAGCCCCCACCAAGGAGAGCTTAACTATGGCTACACCTTC.

This chain joins TRBV6-1 and TRBJ2-4; no clear D. There are 17 residues in the CDR3. Trimming removed 2 bases from V and 0 bases from J, with 14 bases in between. Germline CDR1 reads MNHNS; CDR2 reads SASEGT. This chain's CDR3 is CASSELSMGLAKNIQYF. Here the CDR3 DNA reads TGTGCCAGCAGTGAACTGTCAATGGGTTTAGCCAAAAACATTCAGTACTTC.

This clone appeared a single time. This chain uses TRBV6-5 with TRBJ1-5, with a possible D match to TRBD1 (6 bases). Germline CDR1 MNHEY, CDR2 SVGAGI. Deletions cut 5 bases from V and 1 base from J, with 12 bases between. This CDR3 comprises 15 residues. CDR3 in DNA: TGTGCCAGCAGTACAACAGGGTCAAGCAATCAGCCCCAGCATTTT. The encoded protein is CASSTTGSSNQPQHF.

This chain connects TRBV19 to TRBJ1-1, with D hard to call. The V gene's germline CDR1 is LNHDA and CDR2 SQIVND (reference sequence). This CDR3 has 11 residues. V was shortened by 6 bases and J by 5 bases, with 7 bases between the two germline ends. As DNA, the CDR3 is TGTGCCAGTAGGGCCGGGACTGAAGCTTTCTTT. Amino acids: CASRAGTEAFF.

The chain recombines TRBV5-1 with TRBJ2-2; 8 bases are a match to TRBD2. CDR1 SGHRS and CDR2 YFSETQ come from the germline V gene. V was clipped by 4 bases and J by 5 bases; unmatched bases: 10. This CDR3 region has 16 residues. CDR3 region: CASSQSAGGQTGELFF. As DNA, the CDR3 is TGCGCCAGCAGCCAGTCCGCGGGGGGCCAAACCGGGGAGCTGTTTTTT.

The chain uses TRBV25-1 and TRBJ1-6, with TRBD1 identical over 8 bases. With 8 bases clipped from V and 5 bases from J, the junction kept 8 bases outside the gene matches. CDR3 length equals 15 residues. In germline, CDR1 is MGHDK, CDR2 SYGVNS. CDR3 sequence reads: CASAPGGQDNSPLHF. The DNA for the CDR3 is TGTGCCAGCGCACCCGGGGGACAGGATAATTCACCCCTCCACTTT. Filled out from reference TRBV25-1 and TRBJ1-6, the complete variable domain reads EADIYQTPRYLVIGTGKKITLECSQTMGHDKMYWYQQDPGMELHLIHYSYGVNSTEKGDLSSESTVSRIRTEHFPLTLESARPSHTSQYLCASAPGGQDNSPLHFGNGTRLTVT.

This chain joins TRBV6-1 and TRBJ1-6; possible D gene TRBD1, 6 bases. Trimming stripped 2 bases from V and 2 bases from J, with 13 bases between. Germline values: CDR1 MNHNS, CDR2 SASEGT. The CDR3 is 17 residues long. CDR3 nucleotides: TGTGCCAGCAGTGAACAAAGGGGGTCCGCCTATAATTCACCCCTCCACTTT. Translated: CASSEQRGSAYNSPLHF.

J is TRBJ1-1 and V is TRBV13; D not resolved. Trimming left V 3 bases short and J 3 bases short, with 17 bases between. The CDR3 spans 16 residues. Germline V gene sequence: CDR1 PRHDT, CDR2 FYEKMQ (reference sequence). CDR3 sequence reads: CASSFRTAFLDTEAFF. DNA for the CDR3: TGTGCCAGCAGCTTCAGGACCGCGTTCTTGGACACTGAAGCTTTCTTT.

The CDR3 nucleotides are TGTGCCAGCAGTGACTCGAACAGGGCTCTTTACAATGAGCAGTTCTTC. Translation: CASSDSNRALYNEQFF. The chain carries TRBV6-4 and TRBJ2-1; D is perhaps TRBD1 (6 bases). Germline V lookup: CDR1 MRHNA, CDR2 SNTAGT. V lost 0 bases and J lost 4, with 13 bases in between. This CDR3 comprises 16 residues.